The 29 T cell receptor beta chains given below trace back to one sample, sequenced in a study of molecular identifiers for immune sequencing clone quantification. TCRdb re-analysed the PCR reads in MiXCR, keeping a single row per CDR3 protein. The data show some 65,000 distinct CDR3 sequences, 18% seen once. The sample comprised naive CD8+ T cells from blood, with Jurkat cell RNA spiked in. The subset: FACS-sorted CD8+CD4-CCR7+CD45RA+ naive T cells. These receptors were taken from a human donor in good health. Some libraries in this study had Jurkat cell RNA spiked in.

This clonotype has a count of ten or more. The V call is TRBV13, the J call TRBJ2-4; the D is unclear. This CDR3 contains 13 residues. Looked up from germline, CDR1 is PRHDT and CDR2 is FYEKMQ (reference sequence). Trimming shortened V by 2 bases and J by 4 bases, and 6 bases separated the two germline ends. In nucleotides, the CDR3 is TGTGCCAGCAGCTTACACTTGAAAAACATTCAGTACTTC. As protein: CASSLHLKNIQYF.

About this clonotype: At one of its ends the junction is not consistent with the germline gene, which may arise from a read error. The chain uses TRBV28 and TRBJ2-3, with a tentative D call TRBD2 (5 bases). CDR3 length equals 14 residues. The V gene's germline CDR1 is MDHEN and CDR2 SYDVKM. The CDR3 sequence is CASSLDSSADTQYF. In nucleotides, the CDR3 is TGTGCCAGCAGTTTGGACTCCTCCGCAGATACGCAGTATTTC.

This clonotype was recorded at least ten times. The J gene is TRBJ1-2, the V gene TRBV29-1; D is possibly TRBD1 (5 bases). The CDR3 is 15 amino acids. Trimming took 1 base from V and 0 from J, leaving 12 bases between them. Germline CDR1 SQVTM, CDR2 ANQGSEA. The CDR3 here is CSVEVNGGTNYGYTF. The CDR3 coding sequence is TGCAGCGTTGAAGTGAATGGGGGAACTAACTATGGCTACACCTTC.

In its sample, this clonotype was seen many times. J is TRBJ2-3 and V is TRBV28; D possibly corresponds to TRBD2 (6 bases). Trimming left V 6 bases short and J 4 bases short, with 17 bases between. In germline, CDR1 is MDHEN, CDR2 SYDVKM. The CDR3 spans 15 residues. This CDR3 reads CASRGWRGSADTQYF. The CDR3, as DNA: TGTGCCAGCAGGGGCTGGAGGGGATCAGCAGATACGCAGTATTTT.

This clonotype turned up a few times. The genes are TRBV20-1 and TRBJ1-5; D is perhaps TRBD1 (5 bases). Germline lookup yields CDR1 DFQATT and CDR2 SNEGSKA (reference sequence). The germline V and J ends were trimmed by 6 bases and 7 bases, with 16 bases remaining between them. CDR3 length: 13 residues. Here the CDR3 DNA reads TGCAGTGCCGAGTGGGGGGGAGGACAGCCCCAGCATTTT. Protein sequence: CSAEWGGGQPQHF.

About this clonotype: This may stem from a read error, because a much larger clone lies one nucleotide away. CDR3 region: CASSPPTAGTSTDAQYF. The CDR3, as DNA: TGTGCCAGCAGTCCACCTACAGCGGGGACTAGCACAGATGCGCAGTATTTT. This sequence joins TRBV6-5 and TRBJ2-3, with TRBD2 matching 9 bases. Germline V gene lookup returns CDR1 MNHEY and CDR2 SVGAGI. This CDR3 contains 17 residues.

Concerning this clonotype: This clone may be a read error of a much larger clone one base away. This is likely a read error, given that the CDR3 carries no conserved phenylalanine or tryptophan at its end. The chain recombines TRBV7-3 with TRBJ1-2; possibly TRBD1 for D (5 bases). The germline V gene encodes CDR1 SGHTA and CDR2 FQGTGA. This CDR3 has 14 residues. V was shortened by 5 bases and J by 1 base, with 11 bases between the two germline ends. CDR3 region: CASSPGTHNYGYTS. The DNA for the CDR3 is TGTGCCAGCAGCCCCGGGACCCATAACTATGGCTACACCTCC.

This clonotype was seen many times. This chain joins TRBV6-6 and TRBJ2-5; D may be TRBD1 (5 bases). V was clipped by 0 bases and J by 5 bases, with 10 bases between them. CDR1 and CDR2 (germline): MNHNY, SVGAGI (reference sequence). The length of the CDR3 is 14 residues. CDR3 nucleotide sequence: TGTGCCAGCAGTTACTCGAAAGGGGTGGAGACCCAGTACTTC. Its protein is CASSYSKGVETQYF.

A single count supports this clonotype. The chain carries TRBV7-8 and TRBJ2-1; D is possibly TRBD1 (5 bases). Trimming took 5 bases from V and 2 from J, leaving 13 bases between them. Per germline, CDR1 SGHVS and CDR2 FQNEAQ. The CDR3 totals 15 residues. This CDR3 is CASSGEMDTYNEQFF. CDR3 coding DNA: TGTGCCAGCAGCGGAGAAATGGACACCTACAATGAGCAGTTCTTC.

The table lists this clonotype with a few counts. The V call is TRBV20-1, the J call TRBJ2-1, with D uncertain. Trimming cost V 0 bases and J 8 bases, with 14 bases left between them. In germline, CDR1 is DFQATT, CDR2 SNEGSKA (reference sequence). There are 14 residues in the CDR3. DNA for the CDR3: TGCAGTGCTAGAGATCGGCGTGTGGTCGATGAGCAGTTCTTC. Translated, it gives CSARDRRVVDEQFF.

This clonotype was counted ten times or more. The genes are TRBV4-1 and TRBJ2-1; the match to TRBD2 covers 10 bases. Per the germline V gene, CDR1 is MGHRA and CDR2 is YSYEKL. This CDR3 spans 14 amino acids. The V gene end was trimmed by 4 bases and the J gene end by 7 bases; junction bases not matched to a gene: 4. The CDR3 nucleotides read TGCGCCAGCAGCCTCCTAGCGGGAGATAATGAGCAGTTCTTC. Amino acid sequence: CASSLLAGDNEQFF.

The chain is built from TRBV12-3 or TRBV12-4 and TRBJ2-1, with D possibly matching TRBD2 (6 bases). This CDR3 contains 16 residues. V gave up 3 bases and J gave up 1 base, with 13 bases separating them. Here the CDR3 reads CASSFGAGQSYNEQFF. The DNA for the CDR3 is TGTGCCAGCAGTTTTGGGGCGGGGCAATCCTACAATGAGCAGTTCTTC.

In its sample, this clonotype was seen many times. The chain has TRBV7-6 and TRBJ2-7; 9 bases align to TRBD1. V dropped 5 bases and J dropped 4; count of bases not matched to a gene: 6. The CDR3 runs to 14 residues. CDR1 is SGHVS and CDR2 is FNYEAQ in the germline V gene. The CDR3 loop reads CASSPDRGPYEQYF. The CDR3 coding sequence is TGTGCCAGCAGCCCGGACAGGGGACCATACGAGCAGTACTTC.

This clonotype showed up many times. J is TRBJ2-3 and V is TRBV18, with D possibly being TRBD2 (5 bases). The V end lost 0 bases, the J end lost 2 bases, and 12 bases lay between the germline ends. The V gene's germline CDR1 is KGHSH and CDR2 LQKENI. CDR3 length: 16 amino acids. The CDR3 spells CASSPPVMRDTDTQYF. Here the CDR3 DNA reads TGTGCCAGCTCACCACCGGTAATGAGGGACACAGATACGCAGTATTTT.

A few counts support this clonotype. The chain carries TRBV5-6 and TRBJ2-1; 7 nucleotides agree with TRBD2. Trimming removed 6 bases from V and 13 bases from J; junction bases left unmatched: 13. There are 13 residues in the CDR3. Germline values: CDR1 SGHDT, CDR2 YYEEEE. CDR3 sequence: CASNWGLLSEQFF. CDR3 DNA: TGTGCCAGCAACTGGGGACTATTGAGTGAACAGTTCTTC.

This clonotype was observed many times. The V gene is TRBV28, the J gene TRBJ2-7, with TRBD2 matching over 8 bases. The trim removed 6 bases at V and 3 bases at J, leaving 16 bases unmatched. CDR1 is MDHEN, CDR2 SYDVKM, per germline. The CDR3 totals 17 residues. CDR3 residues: CASSQNLLAGEYYEQYF. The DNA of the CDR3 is TGTGCCAGCAGCCAAAACCTCCTAGCGGGCGAATACTACGAGCAGTACTTC.

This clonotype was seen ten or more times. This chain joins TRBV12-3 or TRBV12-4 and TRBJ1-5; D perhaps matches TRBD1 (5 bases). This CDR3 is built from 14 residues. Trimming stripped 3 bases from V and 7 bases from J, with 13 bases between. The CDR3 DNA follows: TGTGCCAGCAGTTTTGGGGGGAGTTGGCAGCCCCAGCATTTT. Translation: CASSFGGSWQPQHF.

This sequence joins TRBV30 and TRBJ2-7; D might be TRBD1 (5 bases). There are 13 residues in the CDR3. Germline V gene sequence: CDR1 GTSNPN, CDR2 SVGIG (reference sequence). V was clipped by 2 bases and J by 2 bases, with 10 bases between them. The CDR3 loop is CAWSLGATYEQYF. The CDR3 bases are TGTGCCTGGAGTCTAGGGGCCACCTACGAGCAGTACTTC.

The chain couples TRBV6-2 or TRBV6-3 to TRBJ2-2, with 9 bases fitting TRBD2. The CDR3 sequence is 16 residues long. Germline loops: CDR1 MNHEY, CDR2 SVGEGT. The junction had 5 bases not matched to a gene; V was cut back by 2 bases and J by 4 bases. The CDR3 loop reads CASSYEGLAITGELFF. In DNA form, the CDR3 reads TGTGCCAGCAGTTACGAGGGACTAGCTATCACCGGGGAGCTGTTTTTT.

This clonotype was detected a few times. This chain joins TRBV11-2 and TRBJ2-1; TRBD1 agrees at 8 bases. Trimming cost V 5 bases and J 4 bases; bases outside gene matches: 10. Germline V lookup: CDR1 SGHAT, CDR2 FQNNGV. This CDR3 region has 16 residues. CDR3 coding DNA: TGTGCCAGCAGCCCCCCCGGACAGGGACATTACAATGAGCAGTTCTTC. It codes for CASSPPGQGHYNEQFF.

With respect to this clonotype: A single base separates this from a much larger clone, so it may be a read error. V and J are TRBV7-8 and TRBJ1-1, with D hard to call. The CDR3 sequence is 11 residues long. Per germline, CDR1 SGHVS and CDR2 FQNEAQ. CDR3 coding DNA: TGTTCCAGCAGCCCGGGAGATGAAGCTTTCTTT. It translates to CSSSPGDEAFF. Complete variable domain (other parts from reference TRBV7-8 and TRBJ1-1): GAGVSQSPRYKVAKRGQDVALRCDPISGHVSLFWYQQALGQGPEFLTYFQNEAQLDKSGLPSDRFFAERPEGSVSTLKIQRTQQEDSAVYLCSSSPGDEAFFGQGTRLTVV.

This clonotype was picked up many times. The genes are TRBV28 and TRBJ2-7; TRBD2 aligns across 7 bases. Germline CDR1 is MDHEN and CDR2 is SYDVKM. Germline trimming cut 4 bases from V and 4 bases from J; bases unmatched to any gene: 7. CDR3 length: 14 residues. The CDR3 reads CASSSGLADYEQYF. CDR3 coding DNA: TGTGCCAGCAGTTCGGGTCTAGCGGATTACGAGCAGTACTTC.

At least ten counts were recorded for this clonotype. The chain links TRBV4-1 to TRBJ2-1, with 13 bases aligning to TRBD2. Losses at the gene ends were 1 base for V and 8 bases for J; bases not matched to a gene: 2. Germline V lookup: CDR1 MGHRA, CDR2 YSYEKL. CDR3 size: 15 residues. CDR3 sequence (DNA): TGCGCCAGCAGCCAAGTACTAGCGGGAGGGTATGAGCAGTTCTTC. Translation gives CASSQVLAGGYEQFF.

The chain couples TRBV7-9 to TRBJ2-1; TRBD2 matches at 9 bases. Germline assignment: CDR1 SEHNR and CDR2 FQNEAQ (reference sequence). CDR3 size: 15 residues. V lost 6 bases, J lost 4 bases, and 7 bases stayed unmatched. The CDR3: CASSGEREAYNEQFF. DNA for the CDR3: TGTGCCAGCAGTGGTGAGCGGGAGGCGTACAATGAGCAGTTCTTC. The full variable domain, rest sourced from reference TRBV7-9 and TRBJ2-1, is DTGVSQNPRHKITKRGQNVTFRCDPISEHNRLYWYRQTLGQGPEFLTYFQNEAQLEKSRLLSDRFSAERPKGSFSTLEIQRTEQGDSAMYLCASSGEREAYNEQFFGPGTRLTVL.

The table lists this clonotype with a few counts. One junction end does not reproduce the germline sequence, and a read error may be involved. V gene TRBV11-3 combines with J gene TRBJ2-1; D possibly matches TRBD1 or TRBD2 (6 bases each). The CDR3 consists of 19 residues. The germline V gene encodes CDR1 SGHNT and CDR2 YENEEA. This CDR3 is CASSLGVGGLLSSYNEQSF. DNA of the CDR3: TGTGCCAGCAGCTTAGGTGTGGGGGGCCTGCTTAGCTCCTACAATGAGCAGTCCTTC. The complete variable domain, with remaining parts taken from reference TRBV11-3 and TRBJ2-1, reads EAGVVQSPRYKIIEKKQPVAFWCNPISGHNTLYWYLQNLGQGPELLIRYENEEAVDDSQLPKDRFSAERLKGVDSTLKIQPAELGDSAVYLCASSLGVGGLLSSYNEQSFGPGTRLTVL.

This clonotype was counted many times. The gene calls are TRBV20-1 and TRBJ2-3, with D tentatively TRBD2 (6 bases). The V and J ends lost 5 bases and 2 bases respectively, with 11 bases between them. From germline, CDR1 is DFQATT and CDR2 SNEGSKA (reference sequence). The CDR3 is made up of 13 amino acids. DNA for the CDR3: TGCAGTGCTGAGGGGAGGTACACAGATACGCAGTATTTT. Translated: CSAEGRYTDTQYF.

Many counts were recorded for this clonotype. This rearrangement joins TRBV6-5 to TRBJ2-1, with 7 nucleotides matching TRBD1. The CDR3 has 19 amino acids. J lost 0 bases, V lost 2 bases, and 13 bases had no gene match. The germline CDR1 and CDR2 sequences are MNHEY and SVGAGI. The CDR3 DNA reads TGTGCCAGCAGTTACAGGGCCTACTTGGCAGGGGGCTCCTACAATGAGCAGTTCTTC. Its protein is CASSYRAYLAGGSYNEQFF.

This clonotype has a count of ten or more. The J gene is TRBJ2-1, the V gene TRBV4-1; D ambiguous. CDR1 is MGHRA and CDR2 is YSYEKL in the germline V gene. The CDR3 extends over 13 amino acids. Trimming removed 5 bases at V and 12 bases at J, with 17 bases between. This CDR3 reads CASSSPMAVGQFF. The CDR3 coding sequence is TGCGCCAGCAGCTCCCCGATGGCGGTTGGGCAGTTCTTC.

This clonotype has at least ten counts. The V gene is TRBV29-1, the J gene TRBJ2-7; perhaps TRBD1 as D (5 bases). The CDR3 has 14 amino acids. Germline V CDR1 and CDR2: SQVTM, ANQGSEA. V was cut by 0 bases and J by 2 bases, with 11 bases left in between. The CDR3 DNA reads TGCAGCGTTGAAGAGGGGCAGGAGACCTACGAGCAGTACTTC. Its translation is CSVEEGQETYEQYF.